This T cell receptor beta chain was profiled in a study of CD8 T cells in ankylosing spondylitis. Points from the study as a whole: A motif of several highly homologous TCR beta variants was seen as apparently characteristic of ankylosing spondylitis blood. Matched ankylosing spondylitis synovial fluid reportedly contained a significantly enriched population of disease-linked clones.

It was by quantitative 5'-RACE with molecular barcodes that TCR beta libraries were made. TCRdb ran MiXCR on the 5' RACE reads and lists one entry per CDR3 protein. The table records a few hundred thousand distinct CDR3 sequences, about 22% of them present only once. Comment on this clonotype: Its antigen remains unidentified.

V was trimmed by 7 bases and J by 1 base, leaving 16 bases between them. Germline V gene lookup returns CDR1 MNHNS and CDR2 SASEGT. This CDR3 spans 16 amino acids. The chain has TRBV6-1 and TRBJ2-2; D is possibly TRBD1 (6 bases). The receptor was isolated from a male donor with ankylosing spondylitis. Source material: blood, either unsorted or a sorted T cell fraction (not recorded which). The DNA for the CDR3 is TGTGCCAGCAAAGGGGGATGGGTACTGAACACCGGGGAGCTGTTTTTT. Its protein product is CASKGGWVLNTGELFF.